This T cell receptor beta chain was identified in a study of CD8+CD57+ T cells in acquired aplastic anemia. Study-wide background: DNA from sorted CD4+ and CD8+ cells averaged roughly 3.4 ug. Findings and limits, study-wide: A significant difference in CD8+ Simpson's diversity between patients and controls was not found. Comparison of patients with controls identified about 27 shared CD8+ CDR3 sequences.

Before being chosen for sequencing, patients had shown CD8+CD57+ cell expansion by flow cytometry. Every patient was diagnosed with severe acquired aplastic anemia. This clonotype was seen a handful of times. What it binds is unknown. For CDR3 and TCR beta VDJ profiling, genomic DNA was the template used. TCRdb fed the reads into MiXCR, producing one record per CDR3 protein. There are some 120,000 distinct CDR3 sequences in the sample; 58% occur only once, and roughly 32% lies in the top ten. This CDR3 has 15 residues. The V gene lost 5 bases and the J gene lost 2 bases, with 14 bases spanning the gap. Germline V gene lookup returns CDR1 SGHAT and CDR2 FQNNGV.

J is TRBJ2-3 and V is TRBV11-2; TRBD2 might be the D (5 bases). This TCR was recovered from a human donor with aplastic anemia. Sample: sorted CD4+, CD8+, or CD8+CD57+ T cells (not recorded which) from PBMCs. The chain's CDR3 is CASSPLRGVTDTQYF. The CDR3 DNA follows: TGTGCCAGCAGCCCCCTCCGGGGTGTCACAGATACGCAGTATTTT.